The 29 T cell receptor beta chains presented below share a single source sample, sequenced in a study of STAT5B mutations in CD4+ large granular lymphocyte leukemia. Using immunoSEQ multiplex PCR, the repertoire was profiled, and TCRdb retains in-frame clones only, with some absent. The repertoire holds 32,000 or so clones, with roughly 80% as singletons. Sequenced sample: CD4+ T cells from blood buffy coats. These receptors all come from a human donor in good health.

The gene calls are TRBV11-2 and TRBJ1-1, with D tentatively TRBD1 (5 bases). Trimming took 5 bases from V and 5 from J, leaving 15 bases between them. Germline-derived CDR1 and CDR2 are SGHAT and FQNNGV. The CDR3 runs to 14 residues. The CDR3 loop reads CASSRRGGVTEAFF. Written as DNA, the CDR3 is TGTGCCAGCAGCCGCCGCGGGGGTGTGACTGAAGCTTTCTTT.

This clone was seen a handful of times. This chain uses TRBV5-6 with TRBJ2-7; 11 bases are a match to TRBD1. CDR3 size: 15 residues. CDR1 is SGHDT and CDR2 is YYEEEE in the germline V gene. Trimming removed 0 bases from V and 5 bases from J; junction bases left unmatched: 4. CDR3 in DNA: TGTGCCAGCAGCTTGGTGGGGACAGGGGGGAACGAGCAGTACTTC. Translated: CASSLVGTGGNEQYF.

The rearrangement uses TRBV30 and TRBJ1-1; 8 bases map to TRBD1. J gave up 0 bases and V 8 bases, and 2 bases lay outside the gene matches. CDR1 GTSNPN and CDR2 SVGIG come from the germline V gene (reference sequence). The CDR3 has 12 residues. The CDR3 bases are TGTGCCCGGGACAGGTTGAACACTGAAGCTTTCTTT. Amino acids: CARDRLNTEAFF.

The gene calls are TRBV7-3 and TRBJ1-1; no firm D call. The CDR3 is 15 residues long. Germline values: CDR1 SGHTA, CDR2 FQGTGA. V was clipped by 5 bases and J by 6 bases, with 19 bases between them. The CDR3 DNA is TGTGCCAGCAGCCCACAATCTGGGAGCAGTGCTGAAGCTTTCTTT. Its protein is CASSPQSGSSAEAFF.

The chain has TRBV27 and TRBJ1-5; 9 nucleotides match TRBD1. Germline loops: CDR1 MNHEY, CDR2 SMNVEV (reference sequence). The CDR3 has 16 residues. V was clipped by 5 bases and J by 8 bases; unmatched bases: 13. CDR3 region: CASSPGQGAFLKPQHF. The CDR3 nucleotides read TGTGCCAGCAGTCCGGGACAGGGCGCCTTTCTAAAGCCCCAGCATTTT.

The gene calls are TRBV30 and TRBJ2-3, with no clear D. Trimming took off 0 bases at V and 4 bases at J, with 8 bases between the two ends. The CDR3 runs to 13 residues. CDR1 and CDR2 from the germline V gene are GTSNPN and SVGIG (reference sequence). The CDR3 coding sequence is TGTGCCTGGAGTGTACGAGGCCCAGATACGCAGTATTTT. Encoded protein: CAWSVRGPDTQYF.

The chain uses TRBV28 and TRBJ1-5; 7 bases line up with TRBD1. Trimming removed 9 bases from V and 4 bases from J; junction bases left unmatched: 9. The CDR3 is 14 amino acids. The germline V gene encodes CDR1 MDHEN and CDR2 SYDVKM. The CDR3 DNA is TGTGCCAGTAAGGGGCGACAGGGAAATCAGCCCCAGCATTTT. It encodes CASKGRQGNQPQHF.

This rearrangement joins TRBV5-1 to TRBJ2-5; no definite D call. The CDR3 consists of 13 residues. Per the germline V gene, CDR1 is SGHRS and CDR2 is YFSETQ. V was shortened by 2 bases and J by 4 bases, with 9 bases between the two germline ends. The CDR3 spells CASSLGVVETQYF. CDR3 DNA sequence: TGCGCCAGCAGCTTAGGAGTAGTAGAGACCCAGTACTTC. Full variable domain (missing parts from reference TRBV5-1 and TRBJ2-5): KAGVTQTPRYLIKTRGQQVTLSCSPISGHRSVSWYQQTPGQGLQFLFEYFSETQRNKGNFPGRFSGRQFSNSRSEMNVSTLELGDSALYLCASSLGVVETQYFGPGTRLLVL.

V and J are TRBV5-1 and TRBJ1-1; D is undetermined. Per germline, CDR1 SGHRS and CDR2 YFSETQ. The CDR3 sequence is 13 residues long. V was pared by 0 bases and J by 7 bases, with 10 bases between. The CDR3 nucleotides read TGCGCCAGCAGCTTGGTGGGCGGCAGTGAAGCTTTCTTT. Amino acids: CASSLVGGSEAFF.

J is TRBJ1-1 and V is TRBV6-6; 9 nucleotides agree with TRBD1. The ends lost 5 bases at V and 3 bases at J; junction bases unmatched: 10. Germline CDR1 is MNHNY and CDR2 is SVGAGI (reference sequence). CDR3 length: 16 residues. In nucleotides, the CDR3 is TGTGCCAGCAGTAATCACAGGGGGCGCGAGGACACTGAAGCTTTCTTT. This codes for CASSNHRGREDTEAFF.

The chain joins TRBV2 to TRBJ2-1; D is perhaps TRBD2 (5 bases). Germline CDR1 and CDR2: SNHLY and FYNNEI. The ends were cut back, 8 bases at V and 4 bases at J, with 12 bases in the middle. The CDR3 extends over 13 amino acids. CDR3 protein: CASLQEGYNEQFF. The DNA of the CDR3 is TGTGCCAGCCTGCAAGAGGGTTACAATGAGCAGTTCTTC.

This clone showed up just once. J is TRBJ2-3 and V is TRBV10-3, with D possibly TRBD2 on 6 matching bases. The CDR3 covers 15 residues. V was pared by 3 bases and J by 0 bases, with 10 bases between. Germline V gives CDR1 ENHRY, CDR2 SYGVKD. CDR3 residues: CAISDWAGSTDTQYF. The CDR3 DNA reads TGTGCCATCAGTGATTGGGCGGGAAGCACAGATACGCAGTATTTT.

This CDR3 is CASSLTGGLTQGDSSDTQYF. In DNA, the CDR3 is TGTGCCAGCAGTTTGACGGGGGGCCTGACGCAGGGGGATAGCTCAGATACGCAGTATTTT. V is TRBV27 and J is TRBJ2-3, with D possibly called TRBD1 or TRBD2 (7 bases each). Trimming cost V 3 bases and J 4 bases, with 29 bases left between them. Germline assignment: CDR1 MNHEY and CDR2 SMNVEV (reference sequence). The CDR3 length is 20 residues.

V usage is TRBV28 and J usage is TRBJ1-5; D possibly corresponds to TRBD1 (6 bases). The germline CDR1 and CDR2 sequences are MDHEN and SYDVKM. V was cut by 5 bases and J by 3 bases, with 17 bases left in between. There are 16 residues in the CDR3. CDR3: CASSRALGAANQPQHF. The CDR3 region has the DNA TGTGCCAGCAGTCGGGCTCTGGGGGCCGCCAATCAGCCCCAGCATTTT. Full variable domain (missing parts from reference TRBV28 and TRBJ1-5): DVKVTQSSRYLVKRTGEKVFLECVQDMDHENMFWYRQDPGLGLRLIYFSYDVKMKEKGDIPEGYSVSREKKERFSLILESASTNQTSMYLCASSRALGAANQPQHFGDGTRLSIL.

This chain joins TRBV5-1 and TRBJ2-1; 10 positions agree with TRBD2. The V gene end was trimmed by 0 bases and the J gene end by 5 bases; junction bases not matched to a gene: 5. The CDR3 loop spans 16 amino acids. Germline V CDR1 and CDR2: SGHRS, YFSETQ. CDR3 in amino acids: CASSLAIAGGHNEQFF. The CDR3 nucleotides are TGCGCCAGCAGCTTGGCCATAGCGGGGGGACACAATGAGCAGTTCTTC.

The rearrangement links TRBV2 to TRBJ1-1; TRBD1 is a possible D gene (5 bases). Trimming took 6 bases from V and 1 from J, leaving 15 bases between them. The CDR3 runs 15 residues. Germline loops: CDR1 SNHLY, CDR2 FYNNEI. CDR3 loop: CASSDPGLANTEAFF. The CDR3 nucleotides are TGTGCCAGCAGCGACCCGGGGCTGGCGAACACTGAAGCTTTCTTT.

In this sample, this clone turned up a few times. A junction boundary mismatches the germline segment, possibly from a read error. The J gene is TRBJ2-2, the V gene TRBV2; no firm D call. Germline loops: CDR1 SNHLY, CDR2 FYNNEI. This CDR3 is 13 amino acids long. CDR3 protein: CASREHSTGELFF. CDR3 nucleotide sequence: TGTGCCAGCCGTGAACATTCCACCGGGGAGCTGTTTTTT.

This chain links TRBV20-1 with TRBJ2-3; no clear D. Deletions cut 4 bases from V and 6 bases from J, with 8 bases between. CDR1 is DFQATT, CDR2 SNEGSKA, per germline (reference sequence). The CDR3 runs 11 residues. The CDR3: CSAIPWDTQYF. CDR3 nucleotide sequence: TGCAGTGCTATCCCATGGGATACGCAGTATTTT.

This clone was seen only a few times. J is TRBJ2-4 and V is TRBV7-3, with 9 bases matching TRBD1. Per germline, CDR1 SGHTA and CDR2 FQGTGA. The CDR3 runs to 14 residues. With V trimmed by 0 bases and J by 7 bases, 1 base remained unmatched. Here the CDR3 DNA reads TGTGCCAGCAGCTTAACGGGACAGGGCAACATTCAGTACTTC. Translation: CASSLTGQGNIQYF.

This chain links TRBV7-8 with TRBJ2-2; D call uncertain. The germline V and J ends were trimmed by 6 bases and 6 bases, with 8 bases remaining between them. The CDR3 has 12 amino acids. Germline values: CDR1 SGHVS, CDR2 FQNEAQ. CDR3: CASRSPPGELFF. DNA for the CDR3: TGTGCCAGCAGGAGCCCCCCCGGGGAGCTGTTTTTT.

The chain couples TRBV10-3 to TRBJ2-7; a weak D match, TRBD2 (6 bases). The ends were cut back, 4 bases at V and 3 bases at J, with 13 bases in the middle. CDR1 is ENHRY, CDR2 SYGVKD, per germline. CDR3 length: 14 amino acids. The CDR3 coding sequence is TGTGCCATCAGTGCCGGGACTTCAGGCTACGAGCAGTACTTC. It encodes CAISAGTSGYEQYF.

This clone appeared once. This chain links TRBV30 with TRBJ2-1; perhaps D is TRBD1 or TRBD2 (7 bases each). The CDR3 loop spans 17 amino acids. V dropped 1 base and J dropped 3 bases, with 19 bases sitting between them. Germline V gene data show CDR1 as GTSNPN and CDR2 as SVGIG (reference sequence). In DNA, the CDR3 is TGTGCCTGGAGTGGCAGGGGGGGAGGGATCTACTACAATGAGCAGTTCTTC. Its protein is CAWSGRGGGIYYNEQFF.

The chain links TRBV5-1 to TRBJ2-1; TRBD1 agrees at 11 bases. Germline trimming cut 2 bases from V and 12 bases from J; bases unmatched to any gene: 13. The CDR3 runs 16 residues. The germline V gene has CDR1 SGHRS and CDR2 YFSETQ. CDR3: CASSLGTGGLSRMQFF. The CDR3 DNA reads TGCGCCAGCAGCTTAGGGACAGGGGGGCTCTCTCGAATGCAGTTCTTC.

The V call is TRBV7-9, the J call TRBJ2-1; D might be TRBD2 (6 bases). The CDR3 has 15 amino acids. Trimming left V 2 bases short and J 6 bases short, with 14 bases between. Germline V lookup: CDR1 SEHNR, CDR2 FQNEAQ (reference sequence). The CDR3: CASSLQRALGNEQFF. The DNA of the CDR3 is TGTGCCAGCAGCTTACAGCGGGCCCTAGGCAATGAGCAGTTCTTC. The full variable domain, its missing parts supplied by reference TRBV7-9 and TRBJ2-1, is DTGVSQNPRHKITKRGQNVTFRCDPISEHNRLYWYRQTLGQGPEFLTYFQNEAQLEKSRLLSDRFSAERPKGSFSTLEIQRTEQGDSAMYLCASSLQRALGNEQFFGPGTRLTVL.

The rearrangement joins TRBV7-6 to TRBJ2-7, with 11 bases fitting TRBD2. The trim removed 5 bases at V and 6 bases at J, leaving 15 bases unmatched. The CDR3 sequence is 17 residues long. Germline V gene data show CDR1 as SGHVS and CDR2 as FNYEAQ. DNA for the CDR3: TGTGCCAGCAGCGACTCCGGGACTAGCGGAGTGTATAGCGAGCAGTACTTC. Translating gives CASSDSGTSGVYSEQYF.

This clone was detected only a few times. The chain joins TRBV28 to TRBJ1-5; D is possibly TRBD1 (5 bases). The CDR3 is 14 residues long. V shed 5 bases and J shed 3 bases, with 11 bases lying between them. From germline, CDR1 is MDHEN and CDR2 SYDVKM. The CDR3 DNA reads TGTGCCAGCAGTAGGGGAGGGGTCAATCAGCCCCAGCATTTT. Translating it yields CASSRGGVNQPQHF. The full variable domain, in which reference TRBV28 and TRBJ1-5 provide the parts outside the CDR3, is DVKVTQSSRYLVKRTGEKVFLECVQDMDHENMFWYRQDPGLGLRLIYFSYDVKMKEKGDIPEGYSVSREKKERFSLILESASTNQTSMYLCASSRGGVNQPQHFGDGTRLSIL.

CDR3 coding DNA: TGTGCCAGCAGCGTAGGGCCACAGGGGGGTGTGGGCTATGGCTACACCTTC. Its protein is CASSVGPQGGVGYGYTF. The rearrangement joins TRBV9 to TRBJ1-2; 8 positions agree with TRBD1. The CDR3 extends over 17 amino acids. V lost 0 bases, J lost 4 bases, and 11 bases stayed unmatched. The germline V gene has CDR1 SGDLS and CDR2 YYNGEE.

The V call is TRBV30, the J call TRBJ2-5; D uncertain. CDR3 size: 12 residues. Germline V gene sequence: CDR1 GTSNPN, CDR2 SVGIG (reference sequence). V was trimmed by 2 bases and J by 2 bases, leaving 6 bases between them. The CDR3, as DNA: TGTGCCTGGAGTCACACTCAAGAGACCCAGTACTTC. This gives the protein CAWSHTQETQYF.

This rearrangement joins TRBV6-4 to TRBJ2-2, with D possibly TRBD1 on 5 matching bases. There are 17 residues in the CDR3. The ends were cut back, 0 bases at V and 2 bases at J, with 13 bases in the middle. The germline gives CDR1 MRHNA, CDR2 SNTAGT. The CDR3 is CASSDSYRLDNTGELFF. For the CDR3, the DNA is TGTGCCAGCAGTGACTCGTACAGGCTCGATAACACCGGGGAGCTGTTTTTT.